This T cell receptor (beta chain) derives from a study of blood T cell repertoires in COVID-19. Study overall: Sites across the United States, Italy and Spain contributed samples from acute and convalescent COVID-19.

This CDR3 spans 16 amino acids. Trimming cost V 7 bases and J 6 bases; bases outside gene matches: 9. Germline CDR1 is MNHEY and CDR2 is SMNVEV (reference sequence). Participant-given clinical history determined each cohort assignment. Per the original data handling: Amplification from reference gene primers served as the basis for estimated nucleated cell counts. Sequenced by immunoSEQ multiplex PCR; TCRdb stores in-frame clones only, minus some. The D gene and trimming were derived from the DNA, and the V and J assignments and clone size from that table. The sample carries around 130,000 clones, about four fifths recorded once.

This TCR came from a man aged 30-40 years who had recovered from COVID-19. The V gene is TRBV27, the J gene TRBJ2-3; TRBD2 matches 14 bases. Sequencing was performed on PBMCs or T cells enriched from blood (not recorded which). The CDR3 region is CASTPTTSGGGDTQYF. The CDR3 DNA reads TGTGCCAGCACCCCAACGACTAGCGGGGGGGGTGATACGCAGTATTTT.